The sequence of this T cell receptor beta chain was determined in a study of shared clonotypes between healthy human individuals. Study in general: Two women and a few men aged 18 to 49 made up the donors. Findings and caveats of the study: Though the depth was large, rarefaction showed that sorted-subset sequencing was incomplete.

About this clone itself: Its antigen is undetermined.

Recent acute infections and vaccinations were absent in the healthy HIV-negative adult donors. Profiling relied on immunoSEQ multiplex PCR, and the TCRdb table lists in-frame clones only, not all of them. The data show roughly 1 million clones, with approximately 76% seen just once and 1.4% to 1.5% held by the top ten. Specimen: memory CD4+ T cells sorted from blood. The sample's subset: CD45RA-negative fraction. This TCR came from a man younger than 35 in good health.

The CDR3 nucleotides are TGTGCCAGCAGCCGCGTCCGGGGGACCTCGGACACACCGGAGACCCAGTACTTC. This gives the protein CASSRVRGTSDTPETQYF. The chain uses TRBV7-2 and TRBJ2-5; D might be TRBD2 (6 bases). The ends were cut back, 5 bases at V and 5 bases at J, with 27 bases in the middle. In germline, CDR1 is SGHTA, CDR2 FQGNSA. This CDR3 has 18 amino acids.